This T cell receptor beta chain is from a study of OX40 agonist ivuxolimab in advanced cancers. Study details: Intravenous ivuxolimab was administered to patients every 2 weeks at 0.01 to 10 mg/kg. Study-wide results and limits: Clonal expansion in partial responders at 0.1-3.0 mg/kg ranked among the lowest. At 0.1 to 3.0 mg/kg and by week 6, CD4+ and CD8+ T cells in the blood had expanded clonally.

The CDR3 sequence is 16 residues long. The germline V and J ends were trimmed by 4 bases and 0 bases, with 11 bases remaining between them. CDR1 and CDR2 from the germline V gene are SGHRS and YFSETQ. Patients with a history of autoimmune disease or on systemic immunosuppression were excluded. Remarks on this clone: Antigen unknown.

Repertoires were generated with immunoSEQ multiplex PCR, while TCRdb's copy carries only in-frame clones and drops some. The profile covers nearly 55,000 clones, with roughly 90% appearing a single time and approximately 1.4% taken by the ten largest. Sequencing used CD4+ or CD8+ T cells sorted from blood, obtained in a trial of the OX40 agonist ivuxolimab. This TCR was recovered from an adult with an advanced solid tumor such as melanoma, head and neck, liver or kidney cancer. The chain uses TRBV5-1 and TRBJ2-6, with D maybe TRBD1 (5 bases). The CDR3 sequence: CASSPHRTSGANVLTF. CDR3 DNA: TGCGCCAGCAGCCCACACAGGACCTCTGGGGCCAACGTCCTGACTTTC.